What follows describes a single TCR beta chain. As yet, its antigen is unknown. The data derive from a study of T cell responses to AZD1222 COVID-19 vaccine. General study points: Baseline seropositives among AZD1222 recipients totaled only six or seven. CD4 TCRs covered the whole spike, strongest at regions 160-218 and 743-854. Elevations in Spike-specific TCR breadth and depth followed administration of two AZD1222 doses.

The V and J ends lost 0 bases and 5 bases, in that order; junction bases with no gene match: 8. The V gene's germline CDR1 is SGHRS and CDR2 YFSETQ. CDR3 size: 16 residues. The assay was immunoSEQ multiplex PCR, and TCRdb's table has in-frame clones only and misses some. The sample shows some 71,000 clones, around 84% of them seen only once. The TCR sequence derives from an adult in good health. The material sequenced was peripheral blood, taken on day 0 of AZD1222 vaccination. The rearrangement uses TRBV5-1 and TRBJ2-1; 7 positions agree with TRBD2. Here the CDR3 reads CASSLVLAGFNNEQFF. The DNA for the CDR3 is TGCGCCAGCAGCTTGGTATTAGCGGGTTTTAACAATGAGCAGTTCTTC.